The clone carrying this T cell receptor beta chain occurred a few times. What it binds is not known. Each clinical donor contributed on average about 100,000 T cells from unsorted cryopreserved PBMC. Trimming took 4 bases from V and 6 from J, leaving 19 bases between them. This CDR3 region has 15 residues. Germline assignment: CDR1 SGHRS and CDR2 YFSETQ. These data belong to a study of T cells in tuberculosis. Study information: This South African cohort compared adolescents with or without latent tuberculosis against adults with active tuberculosis. General observations from the study: Selection depended on which cryopreserved specimens were available. The TCR-beta difference was not significant; alpha differences partly reflected length.

Only in-frame clones appear in the TCRdb table, and some are missing; sequencing was by immunoSEQ multiplex PCR. This sample has tens of thousands of clones; approximately 94% occur once, and the top ten carry 9% to 13%. The receptor comes from a donor aged 10 to 29 with latent tuberculosis or without tuberculosis infection. Some clones in this sample may be carry-over from other donors' samples. Sample: PBMCs. The V and J genes are TRBV5-1 and TRBJ1-2; D is uncertain. CDR3 DNA sequence: TGCGCCAGCAGCCCACGACCAAATGAGGTGGATGGCTACACCTTC. Protein product: CASSPRPNEVDGYTF.